Included here is one TCR beta chain sequence, with context. Sequenced by immunoSEQ multiplex PCR; TCRdb stores in-frame clones only, minus some. The sample lists over 70,000 clones; about nine tenths were seen once. This record belongs to a study of OX40 agonist ivuxolimab in advanced cancers. The CDR3 spans 17 residues. Germline CDR1 and CDR2: LGHNA and YSLEER. After removal of 2 bases from V and 4 bases from J, the junction contained 4 bases not matched to a gene. Specimen: CD4+ or CD8+ T cells sorted from blood, collected in a trial of the OX40 agonist ivuxolimab. The TCR comes from an adult with an advanced solid tumor such as melanoma, head and neck, liver or kidney cancer. V and J are TRBV4-3 and TRBJ2-3; 15 nucleotides match TRBD2. CDR3 sequence: CASSQTGTSGRSDTQYF. CDR3 bases: TGCGCCAGCAGCCAAACCGGGACTAGCGGGAGGTCAGATACGCAGTATTTT.